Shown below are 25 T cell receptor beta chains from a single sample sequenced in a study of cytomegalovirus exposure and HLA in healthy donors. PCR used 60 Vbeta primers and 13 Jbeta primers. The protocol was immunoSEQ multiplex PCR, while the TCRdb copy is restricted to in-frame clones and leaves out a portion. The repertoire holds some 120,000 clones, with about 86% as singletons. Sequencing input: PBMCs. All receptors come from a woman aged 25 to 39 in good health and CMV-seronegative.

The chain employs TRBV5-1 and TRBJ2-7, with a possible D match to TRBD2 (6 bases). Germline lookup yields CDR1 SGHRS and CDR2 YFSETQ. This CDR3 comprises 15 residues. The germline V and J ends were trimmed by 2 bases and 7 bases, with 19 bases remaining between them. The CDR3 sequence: CASSLWQGGLREQYF. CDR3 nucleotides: TGCGCCAGCAGCTTATGGCAGGGAGGATTAAGAGAGCAGTACTTC.

CDR3 loop: CASSSSEVGTQYF. CDR3 sequence (DNA): TGTGCCAGCAGCTCATCTGAGGTTGGGACCCAGTACTTC. V is TRBV7-2 and J is TRBJ2-5, with D uncertain. The germline V and J ends were trimmed by 4 bases and 7 bases, with 13 bases remaining between them. Germline values: CDR1 SGHTA, CDR2 FQGNSA. CDR3 length: 13 residues.

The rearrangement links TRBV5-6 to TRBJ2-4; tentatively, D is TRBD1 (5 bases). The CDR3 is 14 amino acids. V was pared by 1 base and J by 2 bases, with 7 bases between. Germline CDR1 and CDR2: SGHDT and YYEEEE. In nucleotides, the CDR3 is TGTGCCAGCAGCTTGCAGGGAACCAAAAACATTCAGTACTTC. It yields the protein CASSLQGTKNIQYF. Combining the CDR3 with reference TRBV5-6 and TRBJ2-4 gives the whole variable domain DAGVTQSPTHLIKTRGQQVTLRCSPKSGHDTVSWYQQALGQGPQFIFQYYEEEERQRGNFPDRFSGHQFPNYSSELNVNALLLGDSALYLCASSLQGTKNIQYFGAGTRLSVL.

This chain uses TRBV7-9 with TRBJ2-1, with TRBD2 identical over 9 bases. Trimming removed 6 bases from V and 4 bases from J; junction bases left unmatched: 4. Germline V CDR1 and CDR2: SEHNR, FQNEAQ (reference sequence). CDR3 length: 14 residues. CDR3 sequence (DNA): TGTGCCAGCAGTGCTAGCGGGGCTTACAATGAGCAGTTCTTC. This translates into CASSASGAYNEQFF.

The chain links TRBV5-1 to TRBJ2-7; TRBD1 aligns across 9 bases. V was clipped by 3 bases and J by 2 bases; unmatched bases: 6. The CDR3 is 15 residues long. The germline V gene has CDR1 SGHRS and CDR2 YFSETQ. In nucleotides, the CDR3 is TGCGCCAGCAGCTGGGGGACAGGGACTACCTACGAGCAGTACTTC. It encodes CASSWGTGTTYEQYF. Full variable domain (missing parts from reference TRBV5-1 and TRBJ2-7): KAGVTQTPRYLIKTRGQQVTLSCSPISGHRSVSWYQQTPGQGLQFLFEYFSETQRNKGNFPGRFSGRQFSNSRSEMNVSTLELGDSALYLCASSWGTGTTYEQYFGPGTRLTVT.

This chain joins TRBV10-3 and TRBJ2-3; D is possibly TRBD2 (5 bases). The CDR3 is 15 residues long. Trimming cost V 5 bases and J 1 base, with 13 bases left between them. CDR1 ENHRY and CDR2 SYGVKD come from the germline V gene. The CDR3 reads CAISSDRTGTDTQYF. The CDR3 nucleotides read TGTGCCATCAGTTCAGACCGGACTGGCACAGATACGCAGTATTTT.

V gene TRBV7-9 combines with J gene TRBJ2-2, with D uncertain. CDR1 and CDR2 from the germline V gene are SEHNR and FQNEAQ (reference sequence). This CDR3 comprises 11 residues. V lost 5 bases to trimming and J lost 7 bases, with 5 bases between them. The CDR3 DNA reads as TGTGCCAGCAGCATTATCGGGGAGCTGTTTTTT. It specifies CASSIIGELFF.

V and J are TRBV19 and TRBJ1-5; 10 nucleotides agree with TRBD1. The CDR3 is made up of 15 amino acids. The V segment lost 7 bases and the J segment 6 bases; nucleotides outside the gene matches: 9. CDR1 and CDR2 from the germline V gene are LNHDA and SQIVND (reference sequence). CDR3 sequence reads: CASTQNGTGVQPQHF. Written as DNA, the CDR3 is TGTGCCAGTACCCAAAACGGGACAGGGGTTCAGCCCCAGCATTTT.

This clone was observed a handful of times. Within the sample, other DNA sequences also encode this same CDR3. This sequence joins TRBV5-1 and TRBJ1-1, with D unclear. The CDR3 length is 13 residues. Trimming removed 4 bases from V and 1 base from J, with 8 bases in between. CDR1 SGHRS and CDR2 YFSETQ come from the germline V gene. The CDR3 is CASSARENTEAFF. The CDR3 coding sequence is TGCGCCAGCAGCGCACGGGAGAACACTGAAGCTTTCTTT.

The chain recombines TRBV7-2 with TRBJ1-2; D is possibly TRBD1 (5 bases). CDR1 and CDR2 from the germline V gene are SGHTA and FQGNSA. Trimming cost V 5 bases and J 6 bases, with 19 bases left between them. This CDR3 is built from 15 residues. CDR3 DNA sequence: TGTGCCAGCAGCCTGGGGGGAGCGGGAACAAATGGCTACACCTTC. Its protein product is CASSLGGAGTNGYTF.

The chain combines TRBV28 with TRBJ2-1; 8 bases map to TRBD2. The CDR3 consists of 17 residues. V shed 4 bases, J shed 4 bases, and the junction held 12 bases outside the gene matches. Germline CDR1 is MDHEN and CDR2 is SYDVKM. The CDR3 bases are TGTGCCAGCAGTTCAGCCACTAGCGGACTATCTTACAATGAGCAGTTCTTC. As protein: CASSSATSGLSYNEQFF.

The CDR3 loop reads CATSGQGGRTEAFF. CDR3 bases: TGTGCCACCAGCGGACAGGGGGGTCGGACTGAAGCTTTCTTT. The J gene is TRBJ1-1, the V gene TRBV15; 10 positions match TRBD1. This CDR3 region has 14 residues. Germline trimming cut 5 bases from V and 5 bases from J; bases unmatched to any gene: 5. Germline CDR1 and CDR2: LNHNV and YYDKDF (reference sequence).

CDR3 coding DNA: TGTGCCAGCAGTTTTGGCGGGAGGGACTACAATGAGCAGTTCTTC. This gives the protein CASSFGGRDYNEQFF. J is TRBJ2-1 and V is TRBV28; 9 positions agree with TRBD2. The CDR3 totals 15 residues. Trimming removed 3 bases from V and 3 bases from J; junction bases left unmatched: 3. Germline values: CDR1 MDHEN, CDR2 SYDVKM.

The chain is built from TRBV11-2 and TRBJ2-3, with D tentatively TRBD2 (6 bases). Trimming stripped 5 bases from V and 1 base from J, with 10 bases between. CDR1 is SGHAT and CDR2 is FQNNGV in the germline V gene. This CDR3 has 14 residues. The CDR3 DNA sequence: TGTGCCAGCAGCCCGGGACTTCGCACAGATACGCAGTATTTT. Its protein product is CASSPGLRTDTQYF.

The DNA of the CDR3 is TGTGCCAGCAGCCAGACAGGGGCGGGCGAGCAGTACTTC. Translation gives CASSQTGAGEQYF. The chain combines TRBV7-3 with TRBJ2-7; 8 bases fit TRBD1. Losses at the gene ends were 5 bases for V and 6 bases for J; bases not matched to a gene: 6. Germline V gene data show CDR1 as SGHTA and CDR2 as FQGTGA. The CDR3 is 13 amino acids.

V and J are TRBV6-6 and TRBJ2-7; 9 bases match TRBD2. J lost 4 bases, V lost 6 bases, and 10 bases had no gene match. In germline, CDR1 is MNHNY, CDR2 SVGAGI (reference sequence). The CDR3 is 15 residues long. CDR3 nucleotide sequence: TGTGCCAGCAGCCCCGAGGCGGGAGGGGTATACGAGCAGTACTTC. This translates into CASSPEAGGVYEQYF.

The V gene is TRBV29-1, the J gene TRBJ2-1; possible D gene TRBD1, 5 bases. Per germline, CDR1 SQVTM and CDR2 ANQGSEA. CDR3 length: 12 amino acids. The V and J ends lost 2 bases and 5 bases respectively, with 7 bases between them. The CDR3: CSVELTDNEQFF. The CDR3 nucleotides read TGCAGCGTTGAACTGACAGACAATGAGCAGTTCTTC.

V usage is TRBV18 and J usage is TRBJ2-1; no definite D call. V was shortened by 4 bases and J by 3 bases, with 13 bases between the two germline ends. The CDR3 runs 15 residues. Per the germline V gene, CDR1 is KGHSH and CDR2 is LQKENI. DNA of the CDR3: TGTGCCAGCTCACTTGCGAGTTTAGACTACAATGAGCAGTTCTTC. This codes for CASSLASLDYNEQFF.

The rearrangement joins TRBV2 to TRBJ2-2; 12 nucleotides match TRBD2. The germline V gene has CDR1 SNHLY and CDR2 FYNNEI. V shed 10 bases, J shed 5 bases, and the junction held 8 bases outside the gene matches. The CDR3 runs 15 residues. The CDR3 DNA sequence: TGTGCCATCCTTCCGACTAGCGGGAGAACCGGGGAGCTGTTTTTT. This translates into CAILPTSGRTGELFF.

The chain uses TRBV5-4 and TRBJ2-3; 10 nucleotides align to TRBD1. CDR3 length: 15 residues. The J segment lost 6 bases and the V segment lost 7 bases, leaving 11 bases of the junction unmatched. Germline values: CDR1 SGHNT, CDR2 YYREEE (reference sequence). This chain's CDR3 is CASGYRDRGGDTQYF. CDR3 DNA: TGTGCCAGCGGATACCGGGACAGGGGTGGGGATACGCAGTATTTT.

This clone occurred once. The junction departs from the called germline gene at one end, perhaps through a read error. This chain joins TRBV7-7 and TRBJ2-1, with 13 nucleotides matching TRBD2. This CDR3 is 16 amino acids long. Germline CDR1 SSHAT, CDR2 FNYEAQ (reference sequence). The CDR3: CASSAGLAGEYNEQFF. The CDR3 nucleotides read TGTGCTAGCAGCGCCGGACTAGCGGGAGAGTACAATGAGCAGTTCTTC.

CDR3 in amino acids: CASSPWRREAVVETQYF. The CDR3 DNA sequence: TGTGCCAGCTCACCATGGCGCCGGGAGGCAGTCGTGGAGACCCAGTACTTC. J is TRBJ2-5 and V is TRBV18; 7 positions agree with TRBD2. The V gene's germline CDR1 is KGHSH and CDR2 LQKENI. CDR3 length equals 17 residues. J gave up 5 bases and V 2 bases, and 14 bases lay outside the gene matches.

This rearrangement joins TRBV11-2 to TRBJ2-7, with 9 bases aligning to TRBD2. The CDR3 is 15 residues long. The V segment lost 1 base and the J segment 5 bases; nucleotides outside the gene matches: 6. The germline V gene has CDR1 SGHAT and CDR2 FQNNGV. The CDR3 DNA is TGTGCCAGCAGCTTAGTCGCGGGAGGGCCCCACGAGCAGTACTTC. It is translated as CASSLVAGGPHEQYF.

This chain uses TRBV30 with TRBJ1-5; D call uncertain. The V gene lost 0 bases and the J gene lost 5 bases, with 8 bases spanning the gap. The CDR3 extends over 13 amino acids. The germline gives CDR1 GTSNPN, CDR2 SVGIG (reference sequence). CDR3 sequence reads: CAWSVVGDQPQHF. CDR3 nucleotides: TGTGCCTGGAGTGTGGTGGGAGATCAGCCCCAGCATTTT.

For the CDR3, the DNA is TGTGCCAGCACCGAGCCAGGGACTTACGAGCAGTACTTC. Protein sequence: CASTEPGTYEQYF. The gene calls are TRBV6-6 and TRBJ2-7, with D maybe TRBD2 (6 bases). The germline CDR1 and CDR2 sequences are MNHNY and SVGAGI (reference sequence). The V end was cut by 7 bases, the J end by 4 bases, with 14 bases between. The CDR3 contains 13 residues.